This TCR beta chain was identified in a study of human thymus T cells. Infants, healthy and Finnish, who were having corrective surgery for congenital heart defects served as donors. This CDR3 comprises 15 residues. From germline, CDR1 is SNHLY and CDR2 FYNNEI. V gave up 3 bases and J gave up 0 bases, with 6 bases separating them. Clones were sequenced by immunoSEQ multiplex PCR, and TCRdb holds only the in-frame ones, with some missing. The sample carries 54,000 or so clones, 85% to 95% recorded once. The sample holds one count of this clone. Sequenced input: blood. The V call is TRBV2, the J call TRBJ2-6; D is unresolved. The sequence derives from a boy younger than two with a congenital heart defect but otherwise immunologically healthy. The CDR3 reads CASSELNSGANVLTF. DNA of the CDR3: TGTGCCAGCAGTGAGTTGAACTCTGGGGCCAACGTCCTGACTTTC.